This T cell receptor beta chain was captured by sequencing in a study of cytomegalovirus exposure and HLA in healthy donors. Study background: The roughly 110 validation repertoires were produced on the same platform as the 720 or so repertoires of the first cohort. This was reported in a later analysis.

Donors came from a validation cohort of about 110 subjects, distinct from the first 666-subject cohort. This CDR3 contains 16 residues. The ends lost 7 bases at V and 6 bases at J; junction bases unmatched: 15. Looked up from germline, CDR1 is MNHNY and CDR2 is SVGAGI (reference sequence). Only in-frame clones appear in the TCRdb table, and some are missing; sequencing was by immunoSEQ multiplex PCR. The data show under 60,000 clones, roughly 88% seen once. This sequence was found in a woman in her twenties or thirties in good health and CMV-seronegative. This chain uses TRBV6-6 with TRBJ1-1, with 9 nucleotides matching TRBD1. Source material: PBMCs. The CDR3 nucleotides read TGTGCCAGCACTCGAACCGGGGTTGGGACAGGGTCTGAAGCTTTCTTT. This translates into CASTRTGVGTGSEAFF.